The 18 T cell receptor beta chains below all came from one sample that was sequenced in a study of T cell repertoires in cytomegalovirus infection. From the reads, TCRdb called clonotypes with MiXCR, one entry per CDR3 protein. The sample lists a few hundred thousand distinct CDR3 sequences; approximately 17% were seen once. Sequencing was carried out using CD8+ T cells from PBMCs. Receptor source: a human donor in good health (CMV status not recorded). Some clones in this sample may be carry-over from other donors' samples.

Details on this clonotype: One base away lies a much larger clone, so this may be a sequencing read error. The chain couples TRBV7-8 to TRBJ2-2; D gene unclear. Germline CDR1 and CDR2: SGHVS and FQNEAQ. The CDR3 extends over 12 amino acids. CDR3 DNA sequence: TGTGCCGGCAGCTTTCGGGTCGGGGAGCTGTTTTTT. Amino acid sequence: CAGSFRVGELFF.

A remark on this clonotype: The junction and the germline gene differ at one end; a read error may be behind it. The CDR3 here is CASSQAWGGNEQFF. The CDR3 DNA is TGTGCCAGCAGCCAAGCGTGGGGGGGCAATGAGCAGTTCTTC. This sequence joins TRBV4-1 and TRBJ2-1; 7 bases agree with TRBD2. From germline, CDR1 is MGHRA and CDR2 YSYEKL. The CDR3 loop spans 14 amino acids.

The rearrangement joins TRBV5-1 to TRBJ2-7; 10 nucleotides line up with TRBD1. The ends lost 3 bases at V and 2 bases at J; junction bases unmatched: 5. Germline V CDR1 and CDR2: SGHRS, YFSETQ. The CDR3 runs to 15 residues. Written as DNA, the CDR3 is TGCGCCAGCAGCTCCTGGACAGGGGGTACCTACGAGCAGTACTTC. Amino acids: CASSSWTGGTYEQYF.

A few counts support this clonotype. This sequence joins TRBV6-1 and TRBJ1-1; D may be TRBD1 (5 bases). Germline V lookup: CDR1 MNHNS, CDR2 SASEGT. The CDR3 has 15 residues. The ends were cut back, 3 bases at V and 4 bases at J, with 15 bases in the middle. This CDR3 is CASSEKPGSVTEAFF. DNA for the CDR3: TGTGCCAGCAGTGAGAAGCCAGGGTCCGTCACTGAAGCTTTCTTT.

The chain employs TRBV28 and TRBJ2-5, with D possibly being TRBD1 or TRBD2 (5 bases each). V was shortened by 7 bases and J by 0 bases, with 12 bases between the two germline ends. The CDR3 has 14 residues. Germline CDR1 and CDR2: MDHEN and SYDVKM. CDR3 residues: CASMLGRNQETQYF. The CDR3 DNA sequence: TGTGCCAGCATGTTGGGACGGAACCAAGAGACCCAGTACTTC.

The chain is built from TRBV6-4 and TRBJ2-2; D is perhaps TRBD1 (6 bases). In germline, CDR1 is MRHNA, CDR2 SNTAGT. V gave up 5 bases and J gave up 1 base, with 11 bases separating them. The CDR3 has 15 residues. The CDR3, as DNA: TGTGCCAGCAGTCTCGCAGGGGAGAACACCGGGGAGCTGTTTTTT. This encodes CASSLAGENTGELFF.

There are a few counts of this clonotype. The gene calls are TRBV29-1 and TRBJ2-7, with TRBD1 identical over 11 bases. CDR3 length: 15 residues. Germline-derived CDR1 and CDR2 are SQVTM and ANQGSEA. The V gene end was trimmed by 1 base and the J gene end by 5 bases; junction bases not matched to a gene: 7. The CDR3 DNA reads TGCAGCGTTGAAGGTTCCGGGACAGGGGGTGACGAGCAGTACTTC. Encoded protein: CSVEGSGTGGDEQYF.

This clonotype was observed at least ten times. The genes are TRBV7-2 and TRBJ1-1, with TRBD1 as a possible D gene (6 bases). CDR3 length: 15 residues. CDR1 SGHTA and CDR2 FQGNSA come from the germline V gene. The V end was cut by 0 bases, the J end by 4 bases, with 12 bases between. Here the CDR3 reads CASSLALGGSTEAFF. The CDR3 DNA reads TGTGCCAGCAGCTTAGCGTTAGGGGGGAGCACTGAAGCTTTCTTT.

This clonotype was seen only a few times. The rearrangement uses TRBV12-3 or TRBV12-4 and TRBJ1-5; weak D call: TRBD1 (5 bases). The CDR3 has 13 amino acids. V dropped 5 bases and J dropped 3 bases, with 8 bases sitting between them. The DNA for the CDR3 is TGTGCCAGCAGTGAGGGACCCAATCAGCCCCAGCATTTT. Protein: CASSEGPNQPQHF.

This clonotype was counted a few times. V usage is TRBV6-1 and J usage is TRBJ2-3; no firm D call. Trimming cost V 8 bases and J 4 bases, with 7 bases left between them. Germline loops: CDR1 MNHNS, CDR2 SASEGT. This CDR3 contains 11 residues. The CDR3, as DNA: TGTGCCAGCGAATCGTCAGATACGCAGTATTTT. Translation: CASESSDTQYF.

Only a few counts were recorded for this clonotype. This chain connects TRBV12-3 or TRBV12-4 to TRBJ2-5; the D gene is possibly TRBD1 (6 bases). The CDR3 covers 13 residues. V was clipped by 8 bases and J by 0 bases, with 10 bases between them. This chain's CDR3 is CASQEGDQETQYF. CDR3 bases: TGTGCCAGCCAAGAGGGGGACCAAGAGACCCAGTACTTC.

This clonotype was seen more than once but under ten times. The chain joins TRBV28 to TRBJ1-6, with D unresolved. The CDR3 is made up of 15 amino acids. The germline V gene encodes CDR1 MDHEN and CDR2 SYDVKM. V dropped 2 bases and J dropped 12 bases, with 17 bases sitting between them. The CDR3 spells CASSLLYPSQKPLHF. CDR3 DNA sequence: TGTGCCAGCAGTTTACTTTACCCCTCCCAGAAACCCCTCCACTTT.

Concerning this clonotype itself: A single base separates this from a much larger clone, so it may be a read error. The CDR3 sequence is CASRPPKGPDYNEQFF. The DNA of the CDR3 is TGTGCCAGCAGACCCCCTAAGGGACCCGACTACAATGAGCAGTTCTTC. The V gene is TRBV7-6, the J gene TRBJ2-1; D could derive from TRBD1 or TRBD2 (5 bases each). Deletions cut 6 bases from V and 3 bases from J, with 18 bases between. CDR3 length: 16 residues. CDR1 is SGHVS and CDR2 is FNYEAQ in the germline V gene.

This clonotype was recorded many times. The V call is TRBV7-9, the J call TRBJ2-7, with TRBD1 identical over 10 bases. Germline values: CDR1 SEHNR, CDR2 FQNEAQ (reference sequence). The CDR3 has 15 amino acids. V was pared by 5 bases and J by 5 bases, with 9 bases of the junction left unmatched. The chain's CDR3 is CASSPRQGAQDEQYF. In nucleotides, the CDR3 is TGTGCCAGCAGCCCAAGACAGGGGGCTCAGGACGAGCAGTACTTC.

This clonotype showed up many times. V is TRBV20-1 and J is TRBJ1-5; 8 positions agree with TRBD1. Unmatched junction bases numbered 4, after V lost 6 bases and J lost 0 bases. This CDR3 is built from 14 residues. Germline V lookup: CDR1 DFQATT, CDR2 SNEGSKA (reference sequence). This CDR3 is CSATGEYSNQPQHF. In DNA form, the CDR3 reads TGCAGTGCGACAGGGGAATATAGCAATCAGCCCCAGCATTTT.

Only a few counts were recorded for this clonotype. The CDR3 here is CASSFLGQHTEAFF. The CDR3 region has the DNA TGTGCCAGCAGCTTCTTGGGACAGCACACTGAAGCTTTCTTT. The chain couples TRBV5-6 to TRBJ1-1, with 7 bases identical to TRBD1. Germline V lookup: CDR1 SGHDT, CDR2 YYEEEE. The CDR3 is 14 residues long. J was trimmed by 3 bases and V by 2 bases; bases with no gene match: 4.

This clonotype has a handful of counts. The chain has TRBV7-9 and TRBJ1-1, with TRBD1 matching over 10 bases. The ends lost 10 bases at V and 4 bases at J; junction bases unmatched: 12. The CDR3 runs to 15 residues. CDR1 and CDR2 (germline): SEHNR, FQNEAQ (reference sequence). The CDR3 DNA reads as TGTGCCACTTCCGGATCCCGGACAGGGGGCACTGAAGCTTTCTTT. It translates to CATSGSRTGGTEAFF.

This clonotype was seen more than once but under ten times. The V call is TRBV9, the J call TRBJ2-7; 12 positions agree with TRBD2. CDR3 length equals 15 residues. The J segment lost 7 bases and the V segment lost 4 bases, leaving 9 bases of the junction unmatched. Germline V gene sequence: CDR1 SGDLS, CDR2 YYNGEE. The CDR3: CASSTSTSGGEEQYF. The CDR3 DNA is TGTGCCAGCAGCACCTCGACTAGCGGGGGAGAGGAGCAGTACTTC.